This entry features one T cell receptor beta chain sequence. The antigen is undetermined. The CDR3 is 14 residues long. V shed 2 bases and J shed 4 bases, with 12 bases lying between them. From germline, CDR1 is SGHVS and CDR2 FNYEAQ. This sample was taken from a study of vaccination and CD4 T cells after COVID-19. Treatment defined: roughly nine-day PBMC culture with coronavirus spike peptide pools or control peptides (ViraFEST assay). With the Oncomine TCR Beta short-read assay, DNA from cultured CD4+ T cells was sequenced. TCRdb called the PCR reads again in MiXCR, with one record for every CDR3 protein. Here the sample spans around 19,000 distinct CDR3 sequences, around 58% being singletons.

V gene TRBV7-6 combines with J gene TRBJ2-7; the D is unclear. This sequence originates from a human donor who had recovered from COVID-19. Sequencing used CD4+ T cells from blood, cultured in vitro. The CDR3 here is CASSLFGDPYEQYF. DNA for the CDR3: TGTGCCAGCAGCTTATTCGGTGACCCTTACGAGCAGTACTTC.